The rows below give T cell receptor beta chains drawn from one sample of a study of blood T cell repertoires in COVID-19. Libraries were prepared by immunoSEQ multiplex PCR; TCRdb keeps only in-frame clonotypes and omits some of them. The sample carries under 150,000 clones, over 75% recorded once. Sample: PBMCs or T cells enriched from blood (not recorded which). These receptors came from a woman aged 30 to 39 with acute COVID-19. Each CDR3 is given with its conserved first and last residue. D genes are given only for firm matches. Not all rows give a size; the values are once, few, many and, for expanded clones, a class.

cdr3_nt | cdr3_aa | j_call | clone_size | v_call | d_call
TGTGCCAGCAGATGGTCAGGGGGTGGTGAGCAGTTCTTC | CASRWSGGGEQFF | TRBJ2-1 | . | TRBV27 | TRBD1
TGTGCCAGCAGCTTGGCCGTGTCTCCCTACAATGAGCAGTTCTTC | CASSLAVSPYNEQFF | TRBJ2-1 | . | TRBV5-5 | .
TGTGCCAGCAGTTACGGACAGAATTCACCCCTCCACTTT | CASSYGQNSPLHF | TRBJ1-6 | . | TRBV6-2/TRBV6-3 | .
TGTGCCAGTAGTTTGCGGGACTCCTACGAGCAGTACTTC | CASSLRDSYEQYF | TRBJ2-7 | . | TRBV19 | .
TGTGCCAGTCTGGGACAGGGAGTTTATCAGCCCCAGCATTTT | CASLGQGVYQPQHF | TRBJ1-5 | . | TRBV19 | TRBD1
TGTGCCAGCACGTATACCGGGACAGGGGACTACGAGCAGTACTTC | CASTYTGTGDYEQYF | TRBJ2-7 | . | TRBV27 | TRBD1
TGTGCCAGCAGAATAAGTGGACAGGGGCTTGGGGGCTACACCTTC | CASRISGQGLGGYTF | TRBJ1-2 | . | TRBV7-3 | TRBD1
TGCGCCAGCAGCTTGAGTCAGAACTACGAGCAGTACTTC | CASSLSQNYEQYF | TRBJ2-7 | . | TRBV5-1 | .
TGTGCCAGCAGCCCAGGGACAGGTACTACCTACGAGCAGTACTTC | CASSPGTGTTYEQYF | TRBJ2-7 | once | TRBV28 | TRBD1
TGTGCCTACAAACTCCCGGCAGGTCCGGACTATGGCTACACCTTC | CAYKLPAGPDYGYTF | TRBJ1-2 | . | TRBV19 | .
TGTGCCAGCAGCTTATTGGGGGGGACCCTTCAGACCCAGTACTTC | CASSLLGGTLQTQYF | TRBJ2-5 | . | TRBV7-2 | TRBD2
TGTGCCATCAGGGGAGGGCCTAATGAAAAACTGTTTTTT | CAIRGGPNEKLFF | TRBJ1-4 | . | TRBV10-3 | .
TGTGCCAGCAGCCAGGGGTGGGGAGGCGGGGATTCACCCCTCCACTTT | CASSQGWGGGDSPLHF | TRBJ1-6 | . | TRBV4-2 | .
TGTGCCAGCTCACCAACCGGACAGGTGGACACCATATATTTT | CASSPTGQVDTIYF | TRBJ1-3 | . | TRBV18 | TRBD1
TGTGCCAGCAGCCCACAGGGGCTTGGCTATGGCTACACCTTC | CASSPQGLGYGYTF | TRBJ1-2 | . | TRBV7-2 | TRBD1
TGCGCCAGCAGCCAAGATTATAGCGGAGCTTACAATGAGCAGTTCTTC | CASSQDYSGAYNEQFF | TRBJ2-1 | . | TRBV4-3 | .
TGTGCCTGGAGTTCCGGGACTGCTGTGAACAATGAGCAGTTCTTC | CAWSSGTAVNNEQFF | TRBJ2-1 | once | TRBV30 | .
TGCGCCAGCAGCTTGGGAGGGACAGGGGAGGAGACCCAGTACTTC | CASSLGGTGEETQYF | TRBJ2-5 | . | TRBV5-1 | TRBD1
TGTGCCAGCAGCGCTAGCGGCCAAGAGACCCAGTACTTC | CASSASGQETQYF | TRBJ2-5 | . | TRBV5-8 | TRBD2
TGTGCCAGCAGTTACGCCGGTGCTGGTAACGATTCACCCCTCCACTTT | CASSYAGAGNDSPLHF | TRBJ1-6 | . | TRBV6-2/TRBV6-3 | .
TGCGCCAGCAGCCAAGAGCGGGGGATGAACACTGAAGCTTTCTTT | CASSQERGMNTEAFF | TRBJ1-1 | . | TRBV4-3 | .
TGCGCCAGCAGCCAGGAATACAGGGGGCAATGGGAAAAACTGTTTTTT | CASSQEYRGQWEKLFF | TRBJ1-4 | . | TRBV4-3 | TRBD1
TGTGCCAGCAGCTTAGTGCAGGCCACCACCGGGGAGCTGTTTTTT | CASSLVQATTGELFF | TRBJ2-2 | . | TRBV7-2 | .
TGTGCCAGCAGCGAGGCTGCGGGACTCGGGCGGACCCAGTACTTC | CASSEAAGLGRTQYF | TRBJ2-5 | . | TRBV11-3 | .
TGTGCCAGAAGCTTGGCGGGGAAAAACTATGGCTACACCTTC | CARSLAGKNYGYTF | TRBJ1-2 | . | TRBV5-3 | .
TGTGCCAGCAGTGCATCAGGGGAGACTCAGCCCCAGCATTTT | CASSASGETQPQHF | TRBJ1-5 | few | TRBV28 | .
TGTGCCAGCAGCTTGTGGGAGGTAACGAACACTGAAGCTTTCTTT | CASSLWEVTNTEAFF | TRBJ1-1 | . | TRBV7-9 | .
TGTGCCAGCAGTTTTCTGGGGAGCCTCTATGGCTACACCTTC | CASSFLGSLYGYTF | TRBJ1-2 | few | TRBV6-2/TRBV6-3 | .
TGTGCCAGCAGCTCCTTTGAGAGCTACACCTTC | CASSSFESYTF | TRBJ1-2 | . | TRBV7-9 | .
TGTGCCAGCAGCCTATTAAACACCGGGGAGCTGTTTTTT | CASSLLNTGELFF | TRBJ2-2 | few | TRBV3-1/TRBV3-2 | .
TGCGCCAGCAGCCGCGGACTAGCGGGAGTGGGCGGGGAGCTGTTTTTT | CASSRGLAGVGGELFF | TRBJ2-2 | . | TRBV5-1 | TRBD2
TGTGCCAGCAGACCGTACGGACAGACGAATAACTATGGCTACACCTTC | CASRPYGQTNNYGYTF | TRBJ1-2 | . | TRBV28 | .
TGTGCCAGCAGTGCGCGGACAGTTCCACCCCTCCACTTT | CASSARTVPPLHF | TRBJ1-6 | once | TRBV28 | .
TGTGCCAGCAGCCGAGACAGGTCTGGGGCCAACGTCCTGACTTTC | CASSRDRSGANVLTF | TRBJ2-6 | once | TRBV7-8 | .
TGTGCCAGCAGCCAAAGCTGGCGGGAGGCCGCCTACAATGAGCAGTTCTTC | CASSQSWREAAYNEQFF | TRBJ2-1 | few | TRBV7-8 | TRBD2
TGTGCCAGCAGCTCACGACAGACCGGGGAGCTGTTTTTT | CASSSRQTGELFF | TRBJ2-2 | . | TRBV7-2 | .
TGTGCCAGCAGCCCTCAGTTAGGAGGGAGCTACGAGCAGTACTTC | CASSPQLGGSYEQYF | TRBJ2-7 | . | TRBV11-2 | .
TGTGCCAGCGTACCGGGGGGACGGGGAAATCAGCCCCAGCATTTT | CASVPGGRGNQPQHF | TRBJ1-5 | . | TRBV28 | .
TGTGCCAGCAGCCAGACTAGCGGGAGGTCGGCAGATACGCAGTATTTT | CASSQTSGRSADTQYF | TRBJ2-3 | . | TRBV6-4 | TRBD2
TGCGCCAGCACCAACGAAGCACTCTTTAGTACGCAGTATTTT | CASTNEALFSTQYF | TRBJ2-3 | . | TRBV5-1 | .
TGTGCCAGCGGACTAACTAGCGCAACCGGGGAGCTGTTTTTT | CASGLTSATGELFF | TRBJ2-2 | . | TRBV7-9 | TRBD2
TGTGCCAGCAAGACGGACTCCCAAGAGACCCAGTACTTC | CASKTDSQETQYF | TRBJ2-5 | . | TRBV2 | .
TGTGCCAGCTGGACAGCTTATAGCAATCAGCCCCAGCATTTT | CASWTAYSNQPQHF | TRBJ1-5 | . | TRBV19 | .
TGTGCCAGCAGCTTGGGGGGGCAGAACTATGGCTACACCTTC | CASSLGGQNYGYTF | TRBJ1-2 | . | TRBV5-4 | .
TGTGCCAGCAGTAAGACAGGGGGACATTCACCCCTCCACTTT | CASSKTGGHSPLHF | TRBJ1-6 | . | TRBV27 | TRBD1
TGTGCCTGGAGTGTAGGTACTAGCGGGAGGGACTACGAGCAGTACTTC | CAWSVGTSGRDYEQYF | TRBJ2-7 | . | TRBV30 | TRBD2